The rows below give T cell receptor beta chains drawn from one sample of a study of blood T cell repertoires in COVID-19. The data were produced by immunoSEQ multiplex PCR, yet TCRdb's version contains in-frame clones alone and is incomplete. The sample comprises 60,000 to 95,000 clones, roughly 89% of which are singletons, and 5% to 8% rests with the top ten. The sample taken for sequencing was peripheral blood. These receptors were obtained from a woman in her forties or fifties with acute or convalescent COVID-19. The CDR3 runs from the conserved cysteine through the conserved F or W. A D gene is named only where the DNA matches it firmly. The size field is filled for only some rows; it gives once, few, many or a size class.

CAWRLPIYYGYTF,TGTGCCTGGAGACTCCCCATATACTATGGCTACACCTTC,TRBV30,.,.,TRBJ1-2
CAMRENTEAFF,TGTGCCATGCGGGAGAACACTGAAGCTTTCTTT,TRBV30,.,.,TRBJ1-1
CASSIRTGPTEAFF,TGTGCCAGCAGCATCCGGACAGGGCCCACTGAAGCTTTCTTT,TRBV9,.,TRBD1,TRBJ1-1
CASSMGLAAQFF,TGTGCCAGCAGCATGGGACTAGCGGCGCAGTTCTTC,TRBV11-2,.,TRBD2,TRBJ2-1
CASSLLRRNTEAFF,TGTGCCAGCAGTTTATTACGGAGGAACACTGAAGCTTTCTTT,TRBV28,once,.,TRBJ1-1
CASGTDTNNSPLHF,TGTGCCAGCGGGACAGATACAAATAATTCACCCCTCCACTTT,TRBV2,.,TRBD1,TRBJ1-6
CATSDGRLVNQPQHF,TGTGCCACCAGTGATGGCAGGTTGGTTAATCAGCCCCAGCATTTT,TRBV24-1,.,.,TRBJ1-5
CASSVGEGSTGELFF,TGTGCCAGCAGCGTAGGGGAGGGTAGCACCGGGGAGCTGTTTTTT,TRBV9,once,TRBD2,TRBJ2-2
CASSPGTGGYGYTF,TGTGCCAGCAGCCCAGGGACAGGGGGCTATGGCTACACCTTC,TRBV7-2,.,TRBD1,TRBJ1-2
CASSLGGTHGADTQYF,TGCGCCAGCAGCTTGGGCGGGACCCATGGAGCAGATACGCAGTATTTT,TRBV5-1,.,.,TRBJ2-3
CASSSRTGNNSPLHF,TGTGCCAGCAGTTCTAGGACAGGCAATAATTCACCCCTCCACTTT,TRBV27,.,TRBD1,TRBJ1-6
CASSLWDSQAEAFF,TGTGCCAGCAGCTTATGGGACAGTCAGGCTGAAGCTTTCTTT,TRBV11-1,.,TRBD1,TRBJ1-1
CASSLARLAGTDTQYF,TGTGCCAGCAGCTTGGCCAGACTAGCGGGGACAGATACGCAGTATTTT,TRBV5-4,once,TRBD2,TRBJ2-3
CAIWGGRHNEQFF,TGTGCCATCTGGGGCGGGAGACACAATGAGCAGTTCTTC,TRBV10-3,.,TRBD2,TRBJ2-1
CASSLKGAGYGYTF,TGTGCCAGCAGCTTAAAAGGGGCTGGCTATGGCTACACCTTC,TRBV5-4,.,.,TRBJ1-2
CASSTTSGSSYNEQFF,TGTGCCAGCAGCACTACTAGCGGGAGCTCCTACAATGAGCAGTTCTTC,TRBV9,.,TRBD2,TRBJ2-1
CATSENGIHEQFF,TGTGCCACCAGTGAGAACGGGATTCATGAGCAGTTCTTC,TRBV24-1,.,.,TRBJ2-1
CASSPGIYGYTF,TGCGCCAGCAGCCCAGGGATCTATGGCTACACCTTC,TRBV5-1,.,.,TRBJ1-2
CAWSVGSGSVDTQYF,TGTGCCTGGAGTGTAGGTAGCGGGAGTGTTGATACGCAGTATTTT,TRBV30,.,TRBD2,TRBJ2-3
CASSGTGMGLTDTQYF,TGTGCCAGCAGCGGGACAGGGATGGGTCTTACAGATACGCAGTATTTT,TRBV9,.,TRBD1,TRBJ2-3
CASTSSLAGNQPQHF,TGTGCCAGCACCTCCTCACTCGCGGGTAATCAGCCCCAGCATTTT,TRBV2,.,.,TRBJ1-5
CASSVAGGPHEQYF,TGTGCCAGCAGCGTAGCGGGAGGGCCGCACGAGCAGTACTTC,TRBV9,.,TRBD2,TRBJ2-7
CASSFPGSEQYF,TGTGCCAGCAGTTTCCCTGGGAGTGAGCAGTACTTC,TRBV12-3/TRBV12-4,once,.,TRBJ2-7
CASSEVPDSTDTQYF,TGTGCCAGCAGTGAAGTACCGGACTCGACAGATACGCAGTATTTT,TRBV2,.,.,TRBJ2-3
CASSYGQAGAFF,TGTGCCAGCAGCTACGGACAGGCTGGAGCTTTCTTT,TRBV5-6,.,TRBD1,TRBJ1-1
CASSSDKNTEAFF,TGTGCCAGCAGCTCCGACAAGAACACTGAAGCTTTCTTT,TRBV6-5,.,.,TRBJ1-1
CASSPAAGGLNEQFF,TGTGCCAGCTCACCAGCGGCGGGGGGGTTGAATGAGCAGTTCTTC,TRBV18,.,TRBD2,TRBJ2-1
CASSLGWRASDTEAFF,TGCGCCAGCAGCTTGGGGTGGCGGGCCTCGGACACTGAAGCTTTCTTT,TRBV5-1,.,.,TRBJ1-1
CASRSGSTSYNEQFF,TGCGCCAGCCGTAGCGGGAGCACCTCCTACAATGAGCAGTTCTTC,TRBV5-1,.,TRBD2,TRBJ2-1
CASSPLRLAELYNEQFF,TGTGCCAGCAGCCCCCTTCGGCTAGCGGAGTTATACAATGAGCAGTTCTTC,TRBV3-1/TRBV3-2,.,TRBD2,TRBJ2-1
CASAGEQETQYF,TGCGCCAGCGCCGGAGAACAAGAGACCCAGTACTTC,TRBV5-1,.,.,TRBJ2-5
CAISEREGSYEQYF,TGTGCCATCAGTGAGCGGGAGGGCAGTTACGAGCAGTACTTC,TRBV10-3,.,TRBD2,TRBJ2-7
CASSSSLGGQVLRNEKLFF,TGTGCCAGCTCATCGTCCTTGGGGGGACAGGTCCTTCGCAACGAAAAACTGTTTTTT,TRBV18,.,TRBD1,TRBJ1-4
CASSPATGGYEQYF,TGTGCCAGCAGCCCGGCGACAGGGGGTTACGAGCAGTACTTC,TRBV7-9,.,TRBD1,TRBJ2-7
CAWSVDRNQPQHF,TGTGCCTGGAGTGTTGACAGAAATCAGCCCCAGCATTTT,TRBV30,few,.,TRBJ1-5
CASSVTGTTGANVLTF,TGTGCCAGCAGCGTAACAGGGACAACAGGGGCCAACGTCCTGACTTTC,TRBV9,.,.,TRBJ2-6
CASSQGRDSYEQYF,TGTGCCAGCAGCCAAGGTCGGGACAGTTACGAGCAGTACTTC,TRBV3-1/TRBV3-2,.,TRBD1,TRBJ2-7
CASSKNRVGEKLFF,TGTGCCAGCAGCAAAAACAGGGTGGGGGAAAAACTGTTTTTT,TRBV7-9,.,.,TRBJ1-4
CASSSDGTSGGSSYNEQFF,TGTGCCAGCAGCTCCGACGGGACTAGCGGAGGAAGCTCCTACAATGAGCAGTTCTTC,TRBV5-6,.,TRBD2,TRBJ2-1
CASSLGGGNTIYF,TGTGCCAGCAGCTTAGGAGGTGGAAACACCATATATTTT,TRBV7-2,.,.,TRBJ1-3
CASSYSGRGRTGGYTF,TGTGCCAGCAGTTACTCGGGCCGTGGGAGAACGGGTGGCTACACCTTC,TRBV6-5,.,.,TRBJ1-2
CASSWDRDETQYF,TGTGCCAGCAGCTGGGACAGGGACGAGACCCAGTACTTC,TRBV13,.,TRBD1,TRBJ2-5
CAIPARGKLFF,TGTGCCATCCCGGCCCGAGGGAAACTGTTTTTT,TRBV14,once,.,TRBJ1-4
CASSLEAGAGDEQFF,TGTGCCAGCAGCTTGGAAGCTGGGGCTGGGGATGAGCAGTTCTTC,TRBV5-6,.,.,TRBJ2-1
CASSPRTGMRHEQYF,TGTGCCAGCAGCCCGAGGACAGGGATGAGGCACGAGCAGTACTTC,TRBV7-9,.,TRBD1,TRBJ2-7
CASKTGGAYGYTF,TGTGCCAGTAAGACAGGGGGGGCCTATGGCTACACCTTC,TRBV19,.,TRBD1,TRBJ1-2
CASSYTVSYEQYF,TGTGCCAGCAGTTACACTGTTTCCTACGAGCAGTACTTC,TRBV6-2/TRBV6-3,.,.,TRBJ2-7
CASSPGLAGGYEQYF,TGCGCCAGCAGCCCGGGACTAGCGGGAGGGTACGAGCAGTACTTC,TRBV5-1,.,TRBD2,TRBJ2-7
CASSRTSYEQYF,TGTGCCAGCAGTAGGACATCCTACGAGCAGTACTTC,TRBV2,.,.,TRBJ2-7
CASSIDLSGDGYTF,TGTGCCAGTAGTATAGATCTATCGGGGGATGGCTACACCTTC,TRBV19,.,.,TRBJ1-2
CASSFWGQGSEAFF,TGTGCCAGCAGTTTTTGGGGACAGGGGTCTGAAGCTTTCTTT,TRBV27,.,TRBD1,TRBJ1-1
CASSSNVGRFYEQYF,TGTGCCAGCAGTTCGAATGTCGGGAGGTTTTACGAGCAGTACTTC,TRBV27,.,TRBD2,TRBJ2-7
CASSFLTGAYGYTF,TGCGCCAGCAGCTTCTTGACAGGGGCTTATGGCTACACCTTC,TRBV5-1,few,TRBD1,TRBJ1-2
CASSSDRVYGYTF,TGCGCCAGCAGCTCGGACAGGGTCTATGGCTACACCTTC,TRBV5-1,.,TRBD1,TRBJ1-2
CASSRDRGYQPQHF,TGTGCCAGCAGTCGCGACAGGGGGTATCAGCCCCAGCATTTT,TRBV7-8,.,TRBD1,TRBJ1-5
CSSWGGTGANKAFF,TGCAGCTCTTGGGGCGGGACAGGGGCTAATAAAGCTTTCTTT,TRBV29-1,.,TRBD1,TRBJ1-1
CASSIGGRAVNEQFF,TGTGCCAGTAGTATAGGGGGGAGGGCCGTCAATGAGCAGTTCTTC,TRBV19,.,TRBD2,TRBJ2-1
CASSVGSADGYTF,TGTGCCAGCAGCGTAGGTTCCGCGGATGGCTACACCTTC,TRBV9,few,.,TRBJ1-2
CSVLAGVGNEQFF,TGCAGTGTCCTAGCGGGAGTAGGAAATGAGCAGTTCTTC,TRBV29-1,.,TRBD2,TRBJ2-1